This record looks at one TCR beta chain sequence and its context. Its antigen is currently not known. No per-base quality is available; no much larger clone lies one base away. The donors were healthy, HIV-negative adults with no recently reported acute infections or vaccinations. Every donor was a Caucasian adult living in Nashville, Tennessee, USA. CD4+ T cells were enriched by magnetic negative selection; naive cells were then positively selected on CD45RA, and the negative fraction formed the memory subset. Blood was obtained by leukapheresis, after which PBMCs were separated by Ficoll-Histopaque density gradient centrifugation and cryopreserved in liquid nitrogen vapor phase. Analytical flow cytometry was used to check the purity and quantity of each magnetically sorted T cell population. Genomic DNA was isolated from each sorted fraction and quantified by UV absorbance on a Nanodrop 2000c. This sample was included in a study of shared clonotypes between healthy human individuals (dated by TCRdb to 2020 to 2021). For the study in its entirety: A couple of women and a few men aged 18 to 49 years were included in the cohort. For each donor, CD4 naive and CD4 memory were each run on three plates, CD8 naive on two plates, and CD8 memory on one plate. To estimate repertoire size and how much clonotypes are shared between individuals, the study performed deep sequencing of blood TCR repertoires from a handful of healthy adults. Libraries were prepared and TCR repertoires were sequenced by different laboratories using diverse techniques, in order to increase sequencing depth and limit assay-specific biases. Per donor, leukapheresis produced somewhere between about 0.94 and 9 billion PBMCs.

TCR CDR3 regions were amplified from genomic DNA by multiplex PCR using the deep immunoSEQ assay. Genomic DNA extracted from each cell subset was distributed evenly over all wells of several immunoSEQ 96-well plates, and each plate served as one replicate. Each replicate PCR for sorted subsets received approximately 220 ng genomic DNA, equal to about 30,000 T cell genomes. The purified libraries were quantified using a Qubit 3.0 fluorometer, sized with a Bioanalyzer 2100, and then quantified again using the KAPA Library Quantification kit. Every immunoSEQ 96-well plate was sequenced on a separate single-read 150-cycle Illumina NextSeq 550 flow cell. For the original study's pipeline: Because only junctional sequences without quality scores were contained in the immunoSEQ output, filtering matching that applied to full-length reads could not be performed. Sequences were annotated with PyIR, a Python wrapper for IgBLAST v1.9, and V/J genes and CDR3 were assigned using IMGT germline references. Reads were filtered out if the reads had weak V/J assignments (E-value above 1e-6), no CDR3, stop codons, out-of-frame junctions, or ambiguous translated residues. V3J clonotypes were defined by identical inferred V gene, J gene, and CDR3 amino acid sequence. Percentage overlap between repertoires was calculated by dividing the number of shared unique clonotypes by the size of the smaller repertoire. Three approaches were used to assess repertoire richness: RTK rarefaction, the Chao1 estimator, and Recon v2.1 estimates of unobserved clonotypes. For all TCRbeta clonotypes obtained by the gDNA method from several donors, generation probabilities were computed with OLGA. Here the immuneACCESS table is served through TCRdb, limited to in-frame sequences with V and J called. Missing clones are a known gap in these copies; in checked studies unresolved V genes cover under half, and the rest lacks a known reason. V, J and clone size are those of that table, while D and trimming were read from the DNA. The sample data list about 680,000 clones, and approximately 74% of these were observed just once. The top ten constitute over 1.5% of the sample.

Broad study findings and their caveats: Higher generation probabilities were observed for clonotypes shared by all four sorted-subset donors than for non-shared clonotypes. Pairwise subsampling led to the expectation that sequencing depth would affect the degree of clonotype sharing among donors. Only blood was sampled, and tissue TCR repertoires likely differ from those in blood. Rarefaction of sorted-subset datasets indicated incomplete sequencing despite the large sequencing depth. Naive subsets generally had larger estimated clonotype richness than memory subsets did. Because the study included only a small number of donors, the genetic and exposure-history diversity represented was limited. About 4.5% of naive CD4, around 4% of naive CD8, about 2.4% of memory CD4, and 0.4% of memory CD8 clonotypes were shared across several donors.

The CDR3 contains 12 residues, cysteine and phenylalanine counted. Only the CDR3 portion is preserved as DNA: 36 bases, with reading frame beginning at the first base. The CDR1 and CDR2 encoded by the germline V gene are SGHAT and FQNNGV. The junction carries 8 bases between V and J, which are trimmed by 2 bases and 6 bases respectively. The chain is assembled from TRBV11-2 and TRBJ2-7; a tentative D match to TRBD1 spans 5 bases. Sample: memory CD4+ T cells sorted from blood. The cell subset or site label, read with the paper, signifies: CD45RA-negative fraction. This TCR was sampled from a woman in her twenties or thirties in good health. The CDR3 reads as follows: CASSLNQGEQYF. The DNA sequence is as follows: TGTGCCAGCAGCTTAAACCAGGGCGAGCAGTACTTC.